This T cell receptor beta chain comes out of a study of T cell repertoires in cytomegalovirus infection. Study details: Indications of both CMV infection and matching HLA type were provided by public TCR beta signatures.

There are 15 residues in the CDR3. The V end lost 0 bases, the J end lost 2 bases, and 11 bases lay between the germline ends. Germline CDR1 and CDR2: SGHTA and FQGNSA. This clonotype was found many times. As yet, its antigen is unknown. TCRdb itself ran the reads through MiXCR, one entry per CDR3 protein. The sample includes some 700,000 distinct CDR3 sequences, 35% of them seen just once. Study-wide results and limits: The ex vivo response showed dominance by HLA-C-restricted CMV-specific TCR beta clonotypes. Adding up the frequency of public TCR beta families identified people who carried CMV plus the relevant HLA.

Sequenced: PBMCs. This chain links TRBV7-2 with TRBJ2-7; no firm D call. The receptor's source is a human donor in good health (CMV status not recorded). Some clones in this sample may be carry-over from other donors' samples. The CDR3 region is CASSLAPRSPYEQYF. In nucleotides, the CDR3 is TGTGCCAGCAGCTTAGCCCCGAGGAGTCCCTACGAGCAGTACTTC. The complete variable domain, with remaining parts taken from reference TRBV7-2 and TRBJ2-7, reads GAGVSQSPSNKVTEKGKDVELRCDPISGHTALYWYRQSLGQGLEFLIYFQGNSAPDKSGLPSDRFSAERTGGSVSTLTIQRTQQEDSAVYLCASSLAPRSPYEQYFGPGTRLTVT.